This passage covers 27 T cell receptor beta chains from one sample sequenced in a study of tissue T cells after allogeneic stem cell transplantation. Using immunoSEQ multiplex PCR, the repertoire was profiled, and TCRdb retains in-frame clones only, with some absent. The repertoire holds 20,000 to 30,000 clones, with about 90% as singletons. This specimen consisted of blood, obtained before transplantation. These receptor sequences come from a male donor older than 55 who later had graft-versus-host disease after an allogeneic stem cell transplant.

The CDR3 DNA sequence: TGTGCCATCTTGGCGGGGGGACAGGCCGATTCGGGCGGGGAGCTGTTTTTT. It encodes CAILAGGQADSGGELFF. The chain links TRBV10-3 to TRBJ2-2, with D tentatively TRBD1 or TRBD2 (8 bases each). The CDR3 extends over 17 amino acids. Between the trimmed V and J ends, which lost 8 bases and 7 bases, there was a span of 26 bases. Germline assignment: CDR1 ENHRY and CDR2 SYGVKD.

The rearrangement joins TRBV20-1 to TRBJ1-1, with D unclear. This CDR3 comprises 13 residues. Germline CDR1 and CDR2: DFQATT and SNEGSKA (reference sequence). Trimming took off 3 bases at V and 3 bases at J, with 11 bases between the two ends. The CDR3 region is CSASRGSDTEAFF. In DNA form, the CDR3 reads TGCAGTGCTAGTAGAGGGTCGGACACTGAAGCTTTCTTT.

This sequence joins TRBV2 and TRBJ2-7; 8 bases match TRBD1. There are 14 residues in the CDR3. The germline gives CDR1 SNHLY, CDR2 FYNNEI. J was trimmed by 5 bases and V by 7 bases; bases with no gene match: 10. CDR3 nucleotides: TGTGCCAGCAACGACAGGGGAGGTGTCGACGAGCAGTACTTC. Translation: CASNDRGGVDEQYF.

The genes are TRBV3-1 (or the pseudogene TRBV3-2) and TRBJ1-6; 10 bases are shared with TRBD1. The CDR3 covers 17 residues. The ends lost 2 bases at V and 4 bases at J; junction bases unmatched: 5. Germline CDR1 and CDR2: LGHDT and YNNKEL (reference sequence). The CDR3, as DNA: TGTGCCAGCAGCCAAAGACAGGGGGCGGTTTATAATTCACCCCTCCACTTT. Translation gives CASSQRQGAVYNSPLHF.

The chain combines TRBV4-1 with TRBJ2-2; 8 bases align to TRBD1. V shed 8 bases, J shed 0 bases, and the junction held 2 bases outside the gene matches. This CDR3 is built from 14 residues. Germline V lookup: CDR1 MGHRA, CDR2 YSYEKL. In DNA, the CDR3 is TGCGCCAGCGGGGGACAGGCGAACACCGGGGAGCTGTTTTTT. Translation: CASGGQANTGELFF.

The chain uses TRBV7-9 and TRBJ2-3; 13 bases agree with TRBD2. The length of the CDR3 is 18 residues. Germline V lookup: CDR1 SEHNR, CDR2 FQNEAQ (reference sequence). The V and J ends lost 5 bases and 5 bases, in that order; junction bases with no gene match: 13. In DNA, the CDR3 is TGTGCCAGCAGCCATACCGGGACTAGCGGGGACTACCTAGATACGCAGTATTTT. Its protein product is CASSHTGTSGDYLDTQYF.

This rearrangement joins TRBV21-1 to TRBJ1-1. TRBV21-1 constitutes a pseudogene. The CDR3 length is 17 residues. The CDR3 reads CASSKALRGSDGAEAFF. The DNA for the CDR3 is TGTGCCAGCAGCAAAGCGCTGCGAGGATCGGACGGAGCTGAAGCTTTCTTT.

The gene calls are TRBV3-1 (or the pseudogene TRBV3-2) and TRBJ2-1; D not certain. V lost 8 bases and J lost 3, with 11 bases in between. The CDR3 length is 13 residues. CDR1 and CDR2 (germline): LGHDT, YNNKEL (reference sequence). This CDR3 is CASGWNSYNEQFF. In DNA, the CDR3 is TGTGCCAGCGGATGGAACAGCTACAATGAGCAGTTCTTC.

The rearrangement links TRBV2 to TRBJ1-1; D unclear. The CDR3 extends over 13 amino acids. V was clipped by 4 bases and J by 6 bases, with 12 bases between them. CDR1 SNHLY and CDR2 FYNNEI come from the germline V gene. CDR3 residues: CASSGTEKAEAFF. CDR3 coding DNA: TGTGCCAGCAGTGGGACGGAAAAGGCTGAAGCTTTCTTT.

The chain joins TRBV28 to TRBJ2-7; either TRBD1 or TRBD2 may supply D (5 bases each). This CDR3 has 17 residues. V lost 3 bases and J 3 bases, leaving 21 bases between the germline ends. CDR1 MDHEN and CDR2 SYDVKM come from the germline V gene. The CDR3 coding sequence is TGTGCCAGCAGTTTCCCCGCAGGGAGCCCAAGGCTCTACGAGCAGTACTTC. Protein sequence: CASSFPAGSPRLYEQYF.

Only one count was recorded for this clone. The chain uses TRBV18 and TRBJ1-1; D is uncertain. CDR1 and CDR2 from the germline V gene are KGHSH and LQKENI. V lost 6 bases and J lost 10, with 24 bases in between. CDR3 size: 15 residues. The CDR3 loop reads CASSRLPISKGVAFF. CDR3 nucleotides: TGTGCCAGCTCCCGTCTTCCTATCTCGAAGGGTGTAGCTTTCTTT.

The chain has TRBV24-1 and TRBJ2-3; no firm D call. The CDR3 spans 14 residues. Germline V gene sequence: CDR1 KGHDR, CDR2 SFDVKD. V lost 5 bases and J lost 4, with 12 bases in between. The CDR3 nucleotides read TGTGCCACCAGTGCCCTCCGAACACCAGATACGCAGTATTTT. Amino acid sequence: CATSALRTPDTQYF.

The DNA for the CDR3 is TGTGCCAGCAGCCCCGGGGGACAGGCATACGAGCAGTACTTC. Its protein product is CASSPGGQAYEQYF. V gene TRBV28 combines with J gene TRBJ2-7, with 8 bases lining up with TRBD1. V shed 6 bases and J 4 bases; nucleotides not matched to a gene: 8. Germline V gene data show CDR1 as MDHEN and CDR2 as SYDVKM. This CDR3 is 14 amino acids long.

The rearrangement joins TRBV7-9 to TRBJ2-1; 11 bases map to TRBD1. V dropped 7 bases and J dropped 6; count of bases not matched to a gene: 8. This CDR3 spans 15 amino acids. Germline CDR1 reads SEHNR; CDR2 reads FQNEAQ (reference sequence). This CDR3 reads CASNEGTGGPNEQFF. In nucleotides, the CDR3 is TGTGCCAGCAACGAGGGGACAGGGGGACCCAATGAGCAGTTCTTC.

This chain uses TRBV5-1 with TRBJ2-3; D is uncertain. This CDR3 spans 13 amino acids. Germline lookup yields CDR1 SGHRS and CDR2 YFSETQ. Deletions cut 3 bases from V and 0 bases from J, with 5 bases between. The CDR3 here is CASSSTSTDTQYF. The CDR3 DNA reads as TGCGCCAGCAGCTCGACTAGCACAGATACGCAGTATTTT.

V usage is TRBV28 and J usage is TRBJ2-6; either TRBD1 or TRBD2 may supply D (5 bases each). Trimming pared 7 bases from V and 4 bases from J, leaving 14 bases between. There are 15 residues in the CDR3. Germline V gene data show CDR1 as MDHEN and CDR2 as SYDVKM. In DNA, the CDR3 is TGTGCCAGCATCCCCGGGGCTAGCGGGGCCAACGTCCTGACTTTC. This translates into CASIPGASGANVLTF.

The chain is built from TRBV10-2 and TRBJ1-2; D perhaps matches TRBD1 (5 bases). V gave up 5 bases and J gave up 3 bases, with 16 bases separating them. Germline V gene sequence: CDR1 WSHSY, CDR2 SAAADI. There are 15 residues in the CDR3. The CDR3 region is CASSQSLGAYYGYTF. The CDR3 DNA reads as TGCGCCAGCAGTCAAAGTTTAGGGGCCTACTATGGCTACACCTTC.

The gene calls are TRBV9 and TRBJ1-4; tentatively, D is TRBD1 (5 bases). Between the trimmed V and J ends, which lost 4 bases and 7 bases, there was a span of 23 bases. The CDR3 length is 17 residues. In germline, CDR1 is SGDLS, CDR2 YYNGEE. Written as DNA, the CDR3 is TGTGCCAGCAGCCCAGGGATGAGTGCCAGCGTGGCTGAAAAACTGTTTTTT. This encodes CASSPGMSASVAEKLFF.

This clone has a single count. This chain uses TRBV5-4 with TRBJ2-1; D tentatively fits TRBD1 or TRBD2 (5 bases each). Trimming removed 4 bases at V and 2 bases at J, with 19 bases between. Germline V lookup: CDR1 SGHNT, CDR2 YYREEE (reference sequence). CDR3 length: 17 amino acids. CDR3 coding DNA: TGTGCCAGCAGCACGTCCGCAGGGACCCTGACCTACAATGAGCAGTTCTTC. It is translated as CASSTSAGTLTYNEQFF.

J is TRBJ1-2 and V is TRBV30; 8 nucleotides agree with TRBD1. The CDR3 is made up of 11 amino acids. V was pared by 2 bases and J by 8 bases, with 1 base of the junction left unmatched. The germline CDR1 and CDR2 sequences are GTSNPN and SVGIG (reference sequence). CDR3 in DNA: TGTGCCTGGAGTACAGGGGGGGGCTACACCTTC. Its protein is CAWSTGGGYTF.

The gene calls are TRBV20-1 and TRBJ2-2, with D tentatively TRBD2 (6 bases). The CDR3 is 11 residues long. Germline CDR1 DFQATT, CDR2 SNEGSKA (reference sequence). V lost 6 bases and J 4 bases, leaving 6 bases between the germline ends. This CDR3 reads CSAGSTGELFF. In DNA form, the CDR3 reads TGCAGTGCCGGGAGCACCGGGGAGCTGTTTTTT.

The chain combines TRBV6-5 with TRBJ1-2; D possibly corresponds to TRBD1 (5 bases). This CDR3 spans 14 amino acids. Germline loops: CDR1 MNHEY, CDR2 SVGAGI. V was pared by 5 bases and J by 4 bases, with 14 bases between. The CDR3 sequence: CASSRHRDSYGYTF. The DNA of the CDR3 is TGTGCCAGCAGTCGACACCGGGACTCCTATGGCTACACCTTC.

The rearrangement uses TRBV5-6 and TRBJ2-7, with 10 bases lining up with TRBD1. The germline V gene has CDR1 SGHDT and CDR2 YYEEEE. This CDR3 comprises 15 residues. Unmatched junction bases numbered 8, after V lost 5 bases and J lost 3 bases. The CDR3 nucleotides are TGTGCCAGCAGAAAACCGGGACAGGGGAGCTACGAGCAGTACTTC. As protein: CASRKPGQGSYEQYF. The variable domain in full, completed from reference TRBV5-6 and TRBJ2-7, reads DAGVTQSPTHLIKTRGQQVTLRCSPKSGHDTVSWYQQALGQGPQFIFQYYEEEERQRGNFPDRFSGHQFPNYSSELNVNALLLGDSALYLCASRKPGQGSYEQYFGPGTRLTVT.

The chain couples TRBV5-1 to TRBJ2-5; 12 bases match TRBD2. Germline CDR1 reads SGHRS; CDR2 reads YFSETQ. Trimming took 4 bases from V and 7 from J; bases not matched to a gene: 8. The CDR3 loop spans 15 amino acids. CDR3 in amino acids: CASSPGLAGPGTQYF. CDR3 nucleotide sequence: TGCGCCAGCAGCCCCGGACTAGCGGGGCCAGGGACCCAGTACTTC.

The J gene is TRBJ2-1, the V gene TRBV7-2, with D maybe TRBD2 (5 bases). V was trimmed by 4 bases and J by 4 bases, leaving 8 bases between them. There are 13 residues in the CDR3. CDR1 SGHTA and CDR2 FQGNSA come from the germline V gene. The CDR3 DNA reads TGTGCCAGCAGCTCCGAGCGGTACAATGAGCAGTTCTTC. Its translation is CASSSERYNEQFF.

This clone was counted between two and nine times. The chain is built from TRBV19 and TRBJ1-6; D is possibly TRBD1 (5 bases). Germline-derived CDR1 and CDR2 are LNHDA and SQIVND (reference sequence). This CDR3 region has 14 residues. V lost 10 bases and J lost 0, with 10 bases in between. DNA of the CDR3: TGTGCCACCGGGGCGTTCTCCTATAATTCACCCCTCCACTTT. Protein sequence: CATGAFSYNSPLHF.

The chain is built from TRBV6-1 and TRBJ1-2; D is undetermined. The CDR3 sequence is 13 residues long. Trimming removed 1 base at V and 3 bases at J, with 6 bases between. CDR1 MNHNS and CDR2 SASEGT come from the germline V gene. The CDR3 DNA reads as TGTGCCAGCAGTGAAGTCGGGGACTATGGCTACACCTTC. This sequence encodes CASSEVGDYGYTF.